This T cell receptor (beta chain) was profiled in a study of monozygotic twins with inflammatory bowel disease. Regarding the study as a whole: For IBD patients, clonotypes shared with others were fewer than for healthy twins, especially with disease activity. Repertoire likeness was no different across concordant and discordant twins, perhaps owing to restricted power. TCRbeta diversity (inverse Simpson) was lower in IBD patients than in healthy co-twins.

Making cDNA involved eight separate reactions per sample. TCRdb reanalyzed the 5' RACE reads and collapses them to one entry per CDR3 protein, without DNA. This sample's table reports approximately 400,000 distinct CDR3 sequences. The CDR3 is made up of 12 amino acids. In germline, CDR1 is MNHNS, CDR2 SASEGT. Note on this clonotype: Its specificity is unknown.

The clonotype originates from a human donor with ulcerative colitis or Crohn's disease, or a healthy co-twin of an affected twin (not recorded which). The rearrangement joins TRBV6-1 to TRBJ2-1; TCRdb calls TRBD1, which cannot be checked without DNA. The sequenced material came from blood. CDR3 protein: CASSETGDRQFF.